Presented here are 19 T cell receptor beta chains from one specimen sequenced in a study of control samples from healthy donors and cancer patients. Data came from immunoSEQ multiplex PCR; TCRdb stores just in-frame clones and leaves some out. The table has more than 100,000 clones, around 93% seen once. Sequencing was performed on blood. These receptors originate from a man between 18 and 35 years old in good health.

The J gene is TRBJ2-3, the V gene TRBV18; TRBD1 aligns across 10 bases. CDR1 KGHSH and CDR2 LQKENI come from the germline V gene. The junction had 6 bases not matched to a gene; V was cut back by 6 bases and J by 3 bases. There are 15 residues in the CDR3. The DNA of the CDR3 is TGTGCCAGCTCTACCGACAGGGGGCGAACAGATACGCAGTATTTT. It yields the protein CASSTDRGRTDTQYF.

This clone occurred a few times. The chain has TRBV3-1 (or the pseudogene TRBV3-2) and TRBJ2-5, with TRBD2 matching 13 bases. V lost 5 bases to trimming and J lost 4 bases; unmatched junction nucleotides: 7. Germline CDR1 reads LGHDT; CDR2 reads YNNKEL (reference sequence). This CDR3 is built from 16 residues. CDR3 coding DNA: TGTGCCAGCAGCGGTACTAGCGGGGGGGCACCAGAGACCCAGTACTTC. It codes for CASSGTSGGAPETQYF.

The chain employs TRBV12-3 or TRBV12-4 and TRBJ2-1, with D possibly matching TRBD2 (6 bases). Trimming cost V 6 bases and J 9 bases, with 9 bases left between them. The CDR3 is 11 residues long. CDR3 nucleotides: TGTGCCAGCAGGCGGGGATTTGAGCAGTTCTTC. This encodes CASRRGFEQFF.

The CDR3, as DNA: TGCGCCAGCAGCCCCCTCTTTCGGGGGGAGGAAAAACTGTTTTTT. Amino acids: CASSPLFRGEEKLFF. The gene calls are TRBV4-1 and TRBJ1-4, with a possible D match to TRBD1 (5 bases). This CDR3 comprises 15 residues. The ends were cut back, 4 bases at V and 8 bases at J, with 17 bases in the middle. From germline, CDR1 is MGHRA and CDR2 YSYEKL.

This chain connects TRBV9 to TRBJ2-6; the D gene is possibly TRBD2 (5 bases). The CDR3 has 17 amino acids. The V end was cut by 3 bases, the J end by 0 bases, with 13 bases between. CDR1 and CDR2 from the germline V gene are SGDLS and YYNGEE. The CDR3 region is CASSEPRGSSGANVLTF. CDR3 bases: TGTGCCAGCAGCGAGCCCAGAGGGAGCTCTGGGGCCAACGTCCTGACTTTC.

This chain connects TRBV11-2 to TRBJ1-3; D unclear. The CDR3 is made up of 16 amino acids. With 1 base removed from V and 0 bases from J, the gap between germline ends came to 10 bases. In germline, CDR1 is SGHAT, CDR2 FQNNGV. CDR3 nucleotides: TGTGCCAGCAGCTTAGGGATAGTCAACTCTGGAAACACCATATATTTT. Translating gives CASSLGIVNSGNTIYF.

This clone was seen only once. The chain is built from TRBV5-6 and TRBJ2-7; tentative D call: TRBD2 (5 bases). Germline CDR1 SGHDT, CDR2 YYEEEE. Trimming left V 4 bases short and J 5 bases short, with 13 bases between. The CDR3 runs to 13 residues. CDR3 residues: CASSRTGVNEQYF. The CDR3 DNA is TGTGCCAGCAGCCGTACCGGGGTGAACGAGCAGTACTTC.

This clone appeared once. The V and J genes are TRBV19 and TRBJ1-6; perhaps TRBD1 as D (6 bases). The CDR3 contains 14 residues. The V gene lost 6 bases and the J gene lost 3 bases, with 9 bases spanning the gap. Germline CDR1 reads LNHDA; CDR2 reads SQIVND (reference sequence). For the CDR3, the DNA is TGTGCCAGTAGAATACAGGGCTATAATTCACCCCTCCACTTT. This codes for CASRIQGYNSPLHF.

This clone has a single count. This chain connects TRBV7-6 to TRBJ2-7; 7 bases map to TRBD2. The CDR3 totals 14 residues. Germline V lookup: CDR1 SGHVS, CDR2 FNYEAQ. The J segment lost 3 bases and the V segment lost 5 bases, leaving 7 bases of the junction unmatched. The CDR3 DNA reads TGTGCCAGCAGCACACCGGGAGGACTCTACGAGCAGTACTTC. Residues: CASSTPGGLYEQYF.

This clone appeared once. The V call is TRBV7-9, the J call TRBJ1-3; 7 bases are shared with TRBD1. The CDR3 runs 15 residues. CDR1 and CDR2 (germline): SEHNR, FQNEAQ (reference sequence). J was trimmed by 4 bases and V by 0 bases; bases with no gene match: 3. CDR3 amino acids: CASSLARTGGNTIYF. The CDR3 DNA follows: TGTGCCAGCAGCTTAGCCAGGACAGGAGGAAACACCATATATTTT. Supplemented by reference TRBV7-9 and TRBJ1-3, the full variable domain reads DTGVSQNPRHKITKRGQNVTFRCDPISEHNRLYWYRQTLGQGPEFLTYFQNEAQLEKSRLLSDRFSAERPKGSFSTLEIQRTEQGDSAMYLCASSLARTGGNTIYFGEGSWLTVV.

A word on this clone: Other DNA sequences of this sample code for an identical CDR3. This chain joins TRBV7-9 and TRBJ1-6, with a weak D call TRBD1 (6 bases). Germline lookup yields CDR1 SEHNR and CDR2 FQNEAQ (reference sequence). This CDR3 is 17 amino acids long. V was pared by 1 base and J by 7 bases, with 17 bases between. In DNA, the CDR3 is TGTGCCAGCAGCTTAGGGGGTGGCAGGGGCGGGAATTCACCCCTCCACTTT. Its translation is CASSLGGGRGGNSPLHF.

The rearrangement links TRBV11-2 to TRBJ2-7; tentative D call: TRBD2 (5 bases). V gave up 5 bases and J gave up 2 bases, with 7 bases separating them. CDR1 is SGHAT and CDR2 is FQNNGV in the germline V gene. The CDR3 contains 12 residues. Here the CDR3 DNA reads TGTGCCAGCAGCCCCGGGACCTACGAGCAGTACTTC. This gives the protein CASSPGTYEQYF.

The chain links TRBV2 to TRBJ1-2; tentative D call: TRBD1 (5 bases). The V gene lost 5 bases and the J gene lost 0 bases, with 10 bases spanning the gap. Looked up from germline, CDR1 is SNHLY and CDR2 is FYNNEI. The CDR3 has 14 amino acids. The DNA for the CDR3 is TGTGCCAGCAGTCTTCAGGGATCTAACTATGGCTACACCTTC. This encodes CASSLQGSNYGYTF.

The genes are TRBV6-5 and TRBJ1-1; TRBD1 is a possible D gene (6 bases). V lost 3 bases, J lost 2 bases, and 16 bases lay in between. The germline CDR1 and CDR2 sequences are MNHEY and SVGAGI. The CDR3 runs 16 residues. CDR3 in amino acids: CASSYHVGGRNTEAFF. DNA for the CDR3: TGTGCCAGCAGTTATCATGTAGGGGGTCGAAACACTGAAGCTTTCTTT.

V and J are TRBV28 and TRBJ2-7; D tentatively fits TRBD1 or TRBD2 (5 bases each). The V end lost 6 bases, the J end lost 0 bases, and 15 bases lay between the germline ends. Per the germline V gene, CDR1 is MDHEN and CDR2 is SYDVKM. This CDR3 spans 15 amino acids. CDR3 amino acids: CASRPTGALSYEQYF. The CDR3 nucleotides are TGTGCCAGCAGGCCCACCGGGGCGCTCTCCTACGAGCAGTACTTC.

The chain carries TRBV9 and TRBJ1-4, with D perhaps TRBD1 (5 bases). Germline-derived CDR1 and CDR2 are SGDLS and YYNGEE. The CDR3 has 14 residues. Trimming cost V 2 bases and J 1 base, with 6 bases left between them. The DNA for the CDR3 is TGTGCCAGCAGCGTCCAGGGAACTAATGAAAAACTGTTTTTT. This encodes CASSVQGTNEKLFF.

This clone is a singleton in its sample. The V gene is TRBV5-5, the J gene TRBJ2-1; D unclear. Germline V gene sequence: CDR1 SGHKS, CDR2 YYEKEE (reference sequence). Trimming cost V 3 bases and J 4 bases, with 8 bases left between them. This CDR3 region has 13 residues. CDR3 coding DNA: TGTGCCAGCAGCTATGACACATACAATGAGCAGTTCTTC. Translated, it gives CASSYDTYNEQFF.

The chain joins TRBV24-1 to TRBJ1-1, with D hard to call. Germline loops: CDR1 KGHDR, CDR2 SFDVKD. The V gene lost 6 bases and the J gene lost 5 bases, with 9 bases spanning the gap. This CDR3 region has 12 residues. The DNA for the CDR3 is TGTGCCACCAGTAGGAGGAGGACTGAAGCTTTCTTT. Translated: CATSRRRTEAFF.

The chain links TRBV11-2 to TRBJ2-5; no clear D gene. There are 13 residues in the CDR3. V was cut by 4 bases and J by 1 base, with 7 bases left in between. CDR1 is SGHAT and CDR2 is FQNNGV in the germline V gene. CDR3 amino acids: CASSYWPQETQYF. The CDR3 region has the DNA TGTGCCAGCAGCTACTGGCCCCAAGAGACCCAGTACTTC.